This TCR beta chain was sequenced in a study of CD8+ T cells in alopecia areata. Trimming cost V 6 bases and J 7 bases; bases outside gene matches: 6. Germline CDR1 and CDR2: MNHEY and SMNVEV (reference sequence). This CDR3 spans 14 amino acids. Study-level results: Scalp sequencing also captures normal skin's resident alphabeta T cells.

Isolated RNA was reverse transcribed into cDNA used as the sequencing template. Only in-frame clones appear in the TCRdb table, and some are missing; sequencing was by immunoSEQ multiplex PCR. Of about 130,000 clones in the sample, more than 40% are singletons; the top ten hold around 20%. Turning to this clone: Its specificity is unknown.

The chain is built from TRBV27 and TRBJ1-4; TRBD1 agrees at 9 bases. Specimen: CD8+ T cells sorted from blood, collected at week 0. This TCR was recovered from a human donor with alopecia areata. CDR3 loop: CASSLTGGGEKLFF. Written as DNA, the CDR3 is TGTGCCAGCAGCCTGACAGGGGGTGGTGAAAAACTGTTTTTT.